This entry is about one TCR beta chain. Germline V gene data show CDR1 as SGHNT and CDR2 as YYREEE (reference sequence). The CDR3 length is 14 residues. The junction had 7 bases not matched to a gene; V was cut back by 3 bases and J by 7 bases. The entry originates in a study of T cell changes during pregnancy in multiple sclerosis. Repertoires were generated with immunoSEQ multiplex PCR, while TCRdb's copy carries only in-frame clones and drops some. This table holds 90,000 to 120,000 clones, roughly 92% found once. The TCR comes from a female donor in good health, enrolled as a control in a pregnancy study. This material consisted of peripheral blood, taken in the third trimester of pregnancy. This chain joins TRBV5-4 and TRBJ2-1, with 7 bases identical to TRBD2. CDR3 sequence reads: CASSWYGGNNEQFF. Here the CDR3 DNA reads TGTGCCAGCAGCTGGTACGGGGGGAATAATGAGCAGTTCTTC.